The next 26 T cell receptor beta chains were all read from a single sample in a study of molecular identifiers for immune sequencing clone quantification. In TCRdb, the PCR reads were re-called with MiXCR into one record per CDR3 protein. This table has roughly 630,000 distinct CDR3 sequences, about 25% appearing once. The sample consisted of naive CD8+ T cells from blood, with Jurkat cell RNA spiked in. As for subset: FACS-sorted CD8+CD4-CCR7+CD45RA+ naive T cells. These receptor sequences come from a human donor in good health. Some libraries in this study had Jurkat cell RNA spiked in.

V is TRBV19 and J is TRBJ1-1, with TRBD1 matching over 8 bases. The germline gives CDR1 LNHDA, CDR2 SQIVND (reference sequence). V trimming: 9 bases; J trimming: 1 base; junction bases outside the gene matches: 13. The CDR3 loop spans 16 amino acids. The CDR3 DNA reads TGTGCCAGCTCTCCCGGGGCAGGGGGCACGAACACTGAAGCTTTCTTT. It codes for CASSPGAGGTNTEAFF. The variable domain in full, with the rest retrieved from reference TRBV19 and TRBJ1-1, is DGGITQSPKYLFRKEGQNVTLSCEQNLNHDAMYWYRQDPGQGLRLIYYSQIVNDFQKGDIAEGYSVSREKKESFPLTVTSAQKNPTAFYLCASSPGAGGTNTEAFFGQGTRLTVV.

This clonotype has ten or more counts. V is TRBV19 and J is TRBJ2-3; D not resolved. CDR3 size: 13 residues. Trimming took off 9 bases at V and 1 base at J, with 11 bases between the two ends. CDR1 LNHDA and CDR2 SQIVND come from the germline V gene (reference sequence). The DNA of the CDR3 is TGTGCCAGCAGGCTTGGGGGCACAGATACGCAGTATTTT. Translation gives CASRLGGTDTQYF.

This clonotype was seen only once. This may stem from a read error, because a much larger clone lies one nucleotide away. This CDR3 is CASSQDRQIQGTKAFF. CDR3 DNA: TGCGCCAGCAGCCAAGACCGACAGATACAAGGTACTAAAGCTTTCTTT. This chain uses TRBV4-3 with TRBJ1-1; tentatively, D is TRBD1 (5 bases). The CDR3 runs to 16 residues. In germline, CDR1 is LGHNA, CDR2 YSLEER. With 0 bases removed from V and 9 bases from J, the gap between germline ends came to 20 bases.

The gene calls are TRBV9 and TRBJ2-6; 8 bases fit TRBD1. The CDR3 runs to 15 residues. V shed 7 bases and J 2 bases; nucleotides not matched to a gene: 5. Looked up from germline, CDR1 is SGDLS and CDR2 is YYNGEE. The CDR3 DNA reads TGTGCCAGCGGCCAGACAGGGGCTGGGGCCAACGTCCTGACTTTC. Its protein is CASGQTGAGANVLTF.

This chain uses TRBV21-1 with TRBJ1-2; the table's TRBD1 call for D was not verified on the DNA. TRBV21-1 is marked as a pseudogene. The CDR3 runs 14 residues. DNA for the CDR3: TGTGCCAGCAGCACACAAGACAGGGGAGATGGCTACACCTTC. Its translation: CASSTQDRGDGYTF.

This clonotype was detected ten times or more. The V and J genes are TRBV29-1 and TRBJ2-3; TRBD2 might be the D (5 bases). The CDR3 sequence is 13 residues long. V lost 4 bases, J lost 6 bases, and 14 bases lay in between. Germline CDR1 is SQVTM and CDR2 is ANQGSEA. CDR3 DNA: TGCAGCGTTGCCGGGGTTCGGCCTGATACGCAGTATTTT. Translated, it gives CSVAGVRPDTQYF.

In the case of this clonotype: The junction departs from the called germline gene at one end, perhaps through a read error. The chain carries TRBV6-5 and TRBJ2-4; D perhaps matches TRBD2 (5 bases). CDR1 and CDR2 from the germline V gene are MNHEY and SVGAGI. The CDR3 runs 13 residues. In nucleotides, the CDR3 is TGTGCCTGCAGTTACGGGGAAAAAAACATTCAGTACTTC. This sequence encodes CACSYGEKNIQYF.

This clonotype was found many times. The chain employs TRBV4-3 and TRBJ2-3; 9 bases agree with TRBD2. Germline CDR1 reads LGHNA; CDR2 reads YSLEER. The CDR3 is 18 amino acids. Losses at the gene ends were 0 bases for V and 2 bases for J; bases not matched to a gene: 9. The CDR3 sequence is CASSQDRPSGATTDTQYF. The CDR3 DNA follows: TGCGCCAGCAGCCAAGATCGTCCTAGCGGGGCCACCACAGATACGCAGTATTTT.

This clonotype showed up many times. The CDR3 coding sequence is TGTGCCAGCAGCTTGGGCAGAGCCCCCTACGAGCAGTACTTC. Its translation: CASSLGRAPYEQYF. The chain joins TRBV7-9 to TRBJ2-7; D ambiguous. V lost 3 bases and J 2 bases, leaving 11 bases between the germline ends. This CDR3 spans 14 amino acids. Germline assignment: CDR1 SEHNR and CDR2 FQNEAQ (reference sequence).

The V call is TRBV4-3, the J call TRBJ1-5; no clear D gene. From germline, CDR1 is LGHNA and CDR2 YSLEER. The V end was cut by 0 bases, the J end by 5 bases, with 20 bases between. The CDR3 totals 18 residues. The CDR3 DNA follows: TGCGCCAGCAGCCAAGATCGCATGGTGGGAGGGTTGGATCAGCCCCAGCATTTT. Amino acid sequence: CASSQDRMVGGLDQPQHF.

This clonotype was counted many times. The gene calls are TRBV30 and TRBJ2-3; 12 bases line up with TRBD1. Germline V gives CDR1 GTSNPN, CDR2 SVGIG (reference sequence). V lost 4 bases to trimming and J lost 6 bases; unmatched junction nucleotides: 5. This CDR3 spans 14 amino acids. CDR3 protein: CAWTEGQGADTQYF. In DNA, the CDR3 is TGTGCCTGGACCGAGGGACAGGGGGCCGATACGCAGTATTTT.

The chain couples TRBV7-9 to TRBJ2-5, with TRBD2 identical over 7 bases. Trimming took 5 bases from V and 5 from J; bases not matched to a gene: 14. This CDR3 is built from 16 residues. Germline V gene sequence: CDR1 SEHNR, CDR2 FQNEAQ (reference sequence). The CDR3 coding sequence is TGTGCCAGCAGCCATAGGACTAGTAAGATTCAGGAGACCCAGTACTTC. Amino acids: CASSHRTSKIQETQYF.

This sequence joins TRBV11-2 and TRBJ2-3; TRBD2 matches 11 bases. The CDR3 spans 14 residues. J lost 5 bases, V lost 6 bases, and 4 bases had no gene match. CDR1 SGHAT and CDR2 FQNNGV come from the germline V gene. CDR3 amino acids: CASSIAGGLDTQYF. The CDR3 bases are TGTGCCAGCAGTATAGCGGGAGGGTTAGATACGCAGTATTTT.

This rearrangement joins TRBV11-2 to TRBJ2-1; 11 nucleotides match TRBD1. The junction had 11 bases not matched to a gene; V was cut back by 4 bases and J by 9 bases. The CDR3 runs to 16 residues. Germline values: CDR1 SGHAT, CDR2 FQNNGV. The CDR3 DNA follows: TGTGCCAGCAGCTCGCCGGACAGGGGGCTTTATGGTGAGCAGTTCTTC. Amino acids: CASSSPDRGLYGEQFF.

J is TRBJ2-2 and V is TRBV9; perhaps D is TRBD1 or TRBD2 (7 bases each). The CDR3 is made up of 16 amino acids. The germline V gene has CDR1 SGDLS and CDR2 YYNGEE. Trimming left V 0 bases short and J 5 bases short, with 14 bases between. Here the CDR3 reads CASSVVAGGVTGELFF. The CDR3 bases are TGTGCCAGCAGCGTAGTGGCAGGGGGGGTGACCGGGGAGCTGTTTTTT.

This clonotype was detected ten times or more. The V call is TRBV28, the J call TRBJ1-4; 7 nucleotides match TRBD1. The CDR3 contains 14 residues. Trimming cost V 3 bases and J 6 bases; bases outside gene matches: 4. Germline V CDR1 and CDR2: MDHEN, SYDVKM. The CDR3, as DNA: TGTGCCAGCAGTTTGCAGGGGGTCTATGAAAAACTGTTTTTT. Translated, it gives CASSLQGVYEKLFF.

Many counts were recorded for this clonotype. The CDR3 region is CASSQDGPGTNYEQYF. The CDR3 coding sequence is TGCGCCAGCAGCCAAGATGGCCCGGGGACTAACTACGAGCAGTACTTC. The V call is TRBV4-3, the J call TRBJ2-7; 7 bases are shared with TRBD2. Germline loops: CDR1 LGHNA, CDR2 YSLEER. The CDR3 runs to 16 residues. The V segment lost 0 bases and the J segment 3 bases; nucleotides outside the gene matches: 8.

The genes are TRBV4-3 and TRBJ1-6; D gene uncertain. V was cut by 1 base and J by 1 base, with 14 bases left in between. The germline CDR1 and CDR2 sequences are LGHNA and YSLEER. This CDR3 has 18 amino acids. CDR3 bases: TGCGCCAGCAGCCAAGCGGCGAGGTCTGAGTCCTATAATTCACCCCTCCACTTT. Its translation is CASSQAARSESYNSPLHF.

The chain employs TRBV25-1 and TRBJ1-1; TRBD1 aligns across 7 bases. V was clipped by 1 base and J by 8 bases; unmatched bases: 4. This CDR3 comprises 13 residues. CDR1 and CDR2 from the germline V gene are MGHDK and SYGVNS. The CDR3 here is CASSESRQGEAFF. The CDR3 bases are TGTGCCAGCAGTGAATCCAGACAGGGAGAAGCTTTCTTT.

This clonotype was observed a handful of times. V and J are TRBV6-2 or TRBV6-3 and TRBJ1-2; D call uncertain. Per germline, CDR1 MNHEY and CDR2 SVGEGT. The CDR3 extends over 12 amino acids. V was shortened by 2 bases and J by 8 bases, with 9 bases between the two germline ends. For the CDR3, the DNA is TGTGCCAGCAGTTACGGGATGTGGGGCTACACCTTC. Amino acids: CASSYGMWGYTF.

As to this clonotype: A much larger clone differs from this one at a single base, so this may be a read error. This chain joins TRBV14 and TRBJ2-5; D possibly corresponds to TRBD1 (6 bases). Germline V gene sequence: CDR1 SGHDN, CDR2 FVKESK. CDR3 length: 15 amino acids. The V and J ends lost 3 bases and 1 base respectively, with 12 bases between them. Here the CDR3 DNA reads TGTGCCAGCAGCCATGCGCAGGGGCCCCAAGAGACCCAGTACTTC. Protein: CASSHAQGPQETQYF.

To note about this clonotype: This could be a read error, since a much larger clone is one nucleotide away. Here the CDR3 reads CASINRNTQYF. DNA of the CDR3: TGTGCCAGCATTAACCGGAATACGCAGTATTTT. This chain joins TRBV5-3 and TRBJ2-3; D is unresolved. TRBV5-3 falls under the ORF class, with uncertain function. The V end lost 8 bases, the J end lost 7 bases, and 11 bases lay between the germline ends. This CDR3 contains 11 residues.

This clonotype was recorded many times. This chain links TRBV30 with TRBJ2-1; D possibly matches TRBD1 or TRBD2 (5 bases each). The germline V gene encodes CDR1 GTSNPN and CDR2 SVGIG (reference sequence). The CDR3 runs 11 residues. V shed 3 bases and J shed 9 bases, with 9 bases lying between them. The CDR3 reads CAWSPGTEQFF. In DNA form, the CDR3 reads TGTGCCTGGAGCCCCGGGACTGAGCAGTTCTTC.

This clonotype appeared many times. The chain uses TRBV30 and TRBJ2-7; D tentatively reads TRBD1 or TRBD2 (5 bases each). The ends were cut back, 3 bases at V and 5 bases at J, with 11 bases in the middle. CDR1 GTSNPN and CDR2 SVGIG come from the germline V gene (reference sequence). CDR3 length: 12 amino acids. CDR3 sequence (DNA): TGTGCCTGGAGCGGGACCCGAAACGAGCAGTACTTC. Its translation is CAWSGTRNEQYF.

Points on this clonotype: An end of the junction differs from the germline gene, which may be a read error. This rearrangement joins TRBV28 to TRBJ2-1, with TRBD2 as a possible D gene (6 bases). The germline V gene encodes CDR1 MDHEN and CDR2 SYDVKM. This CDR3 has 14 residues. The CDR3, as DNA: TGTGCCAGCAGTTCGGGACTTCTCGGGAATGAGCAGTCCTTC. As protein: CASSSGLLGNEQSF.

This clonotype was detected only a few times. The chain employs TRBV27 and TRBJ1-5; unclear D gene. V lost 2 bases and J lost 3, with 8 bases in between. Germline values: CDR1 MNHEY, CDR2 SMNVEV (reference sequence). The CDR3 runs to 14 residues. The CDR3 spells CASSLGVTNQPQHF. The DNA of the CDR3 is TGTGCCAGCAGTTTAGGAGTGACCAATCAGCCCCAGCATTTT.